Presented here are 2 T cell receptor beta chains from one specimen sequenced in a study of T-cell reconstitution after alpha-beta-depleted transplantation in children. This sample's TCRbeta library carried unique molecular identifier barcodes. In TCRdb, the PCR reads were re-called with MiXCR into one record per CDR3 protein. Altogether more than 550,000 distinct CDR3 sequences are present, roughly a tenth being singletons, with the ten largest covering less than 4.5%. The sample was PBMCs from the stem cell graft donor, taken from the stem cell graft. The receptors shown here come from a human donor who donated a stem cell graft to a child with acute myeloid leukemia.

Points on this clonotype: A junction boundary mismatches the germline segment, possibly from a read error. The gene calls are TRBV2 and TRBJ1-3; D might be TRBD1 (5 bases). This CDR3 contains 14 residues. Germline V lookup: CDR1 SNHLY, CDR2 FYNNEI. CDR3 amino acids: CASGDRRSGNTIYF. CDR3 DNA: TGTGCCAGCGGTGACAGAAGATCTGGAAACACCATATATTTT.

This clonotype was recorded at least ten times. The J gene is TRBJ2-3, the V gene TRBV7-2; TRBD2 agrees at 14 bases. Germline CDR1 is SGHTA and CDR2 is FQGNSA. Germline trimming cut 5 bases from V and 6 bases from J; bases unmatched to any gene: 7. The CDR3 length is 16 residues. The CDR3, as DNA: TGTGCCAGCAGCCACGGACTAGCGGGAGGTCCTGATACGCAGTATTTT. It codes for CASSHGLAGGPDTQYF.